A single sample is the source of the 16 T cell receptor beta chains below, sequenced in a study of T cell clones after liver transplantation. The data were produced by immunoSEQ multiplex PCR, yet TCRdb's version contains in-frame clones alone and is incomplete. The profile covers about 11,000 clones, with about two thirds appearing a single time and over 20% taken by the ten largest. The starting material was CD4+ T cells from blood, obtained less than 33 months after liver transplant. These receptors all come from a human patient who received a liver transplant. These T cells may partly come from the graft donor.

J is TRBJ1-6 and V is TRBV6-1; D unresolved. The CDR3 has 15 amino acids. From germline, CDR1 is MNHNS and CDR2 SASEGT. Trimming removed 2 bases from V and 9 bases from J, with 14 bases in between. CDR3 bases: TGTGCCAGCAGTGAAACGCGTTTTGGTAGTTCACCCCTCCACTTT. This encodes CASSETRFGSSPLHF.

J is TRBJ1-4 and V is TRBV25-1; 9 bases fit TRBD1. V trimming: 8 bases; J trimming: 7 bases; junction bases outside the gene matches: 8. This CDR3 has 14 amino acids. Germline V gives CDR1 MGHDK, CDR2 SYGVNS. The CDR3 is CASLEGQGGEKLFF. Written as DNA, the CDR3 is TGTGCCAGCCTCGAGGGACAGGGAGGTGAAAAACTGTTTTTT.

The V call is TRBV5-6, the J call TRBJ2-2; 8 bases map to TRBD1. The CDR3 sequence is 15 residues long. Germline loops: CDR1 SGHDT, CDR2 YYEEEE. Germline trimming cut 4 bases from V and 6 bases from J; bases unmatched to any gene: 8. The CDR3 sequence is CASSRDRGIAGELFF. CDR3 coding DNA: TGTGCCAGCAGCCGCGACAGGGGAATTGCCGGGGAGCTGTTTTTT.

The CDR3 loop is CASSRTSNTIYF. For the CDR3, the DNA is TGTGCCAGCAGCCGGACAAGTAACACCATATATTTT. This chain joins TRBV5-6 and TRBJ1-3; a possible D gene is TRBD1 (5 bases). This CDR3 has 12 amino acids. V lost 4 bases, J lost 7 bases, and 9 bases lay in between. Germline-derived CDR1 and CDR2 are SGHDT and YYEEEE.

Comment on this clone: The junction shows a germline mismatch at one end, possibly a read error. This chain joins TRBV7-2 and TRBJ2-7; no reliable D call. The germline CDR1 and CDR2 sequences are SGHTA and FQGNSA. The CDR3 has 11 residues. The CDR3 region has the DNA TGTGCCAGCAGCCCCTACCTGGGCCCAAACTTC. Translation gives CASSPYLGPNF.

The chain is built from TRBV27 and TRBJ2-3; 10 bases match TRBD1. Germline CDR1 is MNHEY and CDR2 is SMNVEV (reference sequence). This CDR3 has 16 amino acids. V shed 5 bases, J shed 2 bases, and the junction held 7 bases outside the gene matches. The CDR3 sequence is CASSIGTGVFTDTQYF. DNA of the CDR3: TGTGCCAGCAGTATAGGGACAGGGGTTTTCACAGATACGCAGTATTTT.

The V and J genes are TRBV4-1 and TRBJ1-2; 8 nucleotides agree with TRBD1. V trimming: 4 bases; J trimming: 8 bases; junction bases outside the gene matches: 12. Germline V gives CDR1 MGHRA, CDR2 YSYEKL. The CDR3 consists of 15 residues. The CDR3 protein is CASSLGPQGAEGYTF. The CDR3 DNA sequence: TGCGCCAGCAGCCTCGGACCGCAGGGGGCGGAGGGCTACACCTTC.

V and J are TRBV19 and TRBJ2-5, with unresolved D. From germline, CDR1 is LNHDA and CDR2 SQIVND (reference sequence). The CDR3 totals 13 residues. Trimming removed 2 bases at V and 5 bases at J, with 9 bases between. The CDR3 bases are TGTGCCAGTAGTATAAGGAGTTGGGAGACCCAGTACTTC. Translated: CASSIRSWETQYF.

This clone was seen a single time. The chain carries TRBV10-1 and TRBJ2-7, with D perhaps matching TRBD1 (6 bases). The germline V gene has CDR1 WNHNN and CDR2 SYGVQD (reference sequence). CDR3 length: 13 residues. V was shortened by 6 bases and J by 3 bases, with 12 bases between the two germline ends. The CDR3 loop reads CASREKGGYEQYV. The CDR3 coding sequence is TGCGCCAGCAGAGAAAAAGGGGGCTACGAGCAGTACGTC.

The CDR3 DNA sequence: TGTGCCAGCGTATCCGGGACACCCTTCTACGAGCAGTACTTC. Protein product: CASVSGTPFYEQYF. V gene TRBV6-5 combines with J gene TRBJ2-7; TRBD1 might be the D (6 bases). Germline V gives CDR1 MNHEY, CDR2 SVGAGI. The CDR3 is made up of 14 amino acids. The V gene lost 8 bases and the J gene lost 3 bases, with 17 bases spanning the gap.

The chain's CDR3 is CASSLGDRVSTDTQYF. CDR3 coding DNA: TGCGCCAGCAGCTTGGGGGACAGGGTTAGCACAGATACGCAGTATTTT. The rearrangement uses TRBV5-1 and TRBJ2-3, with 9 bases matching TRBD1. The ends lost 0 bases at V and 0 bases at J; junction bases unmatched: 2. The CDR3 extends over 16 amino acids. Germline V CDR1 and CDR2: SGHRS, YFSETQ.

The chain is built from TRBV10-3 and TRBJ2-3; D is tentatively TRBD1 or TRBD2 (5 bases each). Trimming pared 4 bases from V and 4 bases from J, leaving 27 bases between. Germline loops: CDR1 ENHRY, CDR2 SYGVKD. The CDR3 consists of 19 residues. The chain's CDR3 is CAISVVSIGFVRDADTQYF. DNA for the CDR3: TGTGCCATCAGTGTGGTCTCTATTGGGTTTGTCAGGGACGCAGATACGCAGTATTTT.

In its sample, this clone ranks as large. The chain carries TRBV29-1 and TRBJ1-2; TRBD1 matches at 7 bases. This CDR3 comprises 13 residues. Germline CDR1 and CDR2: SQVTM and ANQGSEA. With 6 bases clipped from V and 5 bases from J, the junction kept 9 bases outside the gene matches. In DNA, the CDR3 is TGCAGCGTACGACAGGGTAGGGCATATGGCTACACCTTC. Translated: CSVRQGRAYGYTF.

The genes are TRBV2 and TRBJ1-2, with D possibly being TRBD1 (6 bases). CDR1 is SNHLY, CDR2 FYNNEI, per germline. The CDR3 has 14 amino acids. Trimming shortened V by 6 bases and J by 1 base, and 12 bases separated the two germline ends. The CDR3 reads CASSPWDINYGYTF. The DNA of the CDR3 is TGTGCCAGCAGCCCCTGGGACATTAACTATGGCTACACCTTC.

This clone was counted only a few times. This sequence joins TRBV11-2 and TRBJ2-1; D is uncertain. The CDR3 consists of 13 residues. Trimming removed 1 base from V and 2 bases from J, with 3 bases in between. In germline, CDR1 is SGHAT, CDR2 FQNNGV. CDR3 sequence (DNA): TGTGCCAGCAGCTTAGTGCCCTACAATGAGCAGTTCTTC. It specifies CASSLVPYNEQFF.

V gene TRBV19 combines with J gene TRBJ2-1; TRBD2 might be the D (5 bases). The CDR3 consists of 16 residues. Trimming shortened V by 1 base and J by 0 bases, and 10 bases separated the two germline ends. The V gene's germline CDR1 is LNHDA and CDR2 SQIVND (reference sequence). The CDR3 region is CASSIGGQYSYNEQFF. The DNA of the CDR3 is TGTGCCAGTAGTATAGGCGGGCAGTACTCCTACAATGAGCAGTTCTTC.